This paragraph covers one T cell receptor (beta chain) sequence. Data came from immunoSEQ multiplex PCR; TCRdb stores just in-frame clones and leaves some out. The sample yields hundreds of thousands of clones, around 88% seen once. V dropped 3 bases and J dropped 2 bases, with 11 bases sitting between them. This CDR3 comprises 13 residues. Per the germline V gene, CDR1 is DFQATT and CDR2 is SNEGSKA (reference sequence). The data are from a study of blood T cell repertoires in COVID-19. On the study more broadly: Researchers got acute and convalescent COVID-19 samples from the United States, Italy and Spain. The analysed material was cDNA or gDNA that came from T cells, B-cell-depleted T cells, or PBMCs.

This chain links TRBV20-1 with TRBJ2-7; D may be TRBD2 (6 bases). The TCR comes from a woman aged 40 to 55 who had recovered from COVID-19. The sample was PBMCs or T cells enriched from blood (not recorded which). The chain's CDR3 is CSASTAGTYEQYF. CDR3 coding DNA: TGCAGTGCTAGTACCGCGGGGACCTACGAGCAGTACTTC.